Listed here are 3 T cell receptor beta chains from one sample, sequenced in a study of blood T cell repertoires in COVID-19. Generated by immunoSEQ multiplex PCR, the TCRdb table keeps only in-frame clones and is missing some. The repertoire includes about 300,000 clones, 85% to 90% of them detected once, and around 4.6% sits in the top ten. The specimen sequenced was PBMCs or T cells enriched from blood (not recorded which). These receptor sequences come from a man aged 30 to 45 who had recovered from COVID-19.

This CDR3 reads CASSAGLASYNEQFF. The CDR3 DNA is TGTGCCAGCAGCGCCGGACTAGCGTCTTACAATGAGCAGTTCTTC. The V and J genes are TRBV7-6 and TRBJ2-1; 9 bases align to TRBD2. Germline trimming cut 5 bases from V and 4 bases from J; bases unmatched to any gene: 6. Germline CDR1 SGHVS, CDR2 FNYEAQ. This CDR3 is 15 amino acids long. The whole variable domain, filled in from reference TRBV7-6 and TRBJ2-1, reads GAGVSQSPRYKVTKRGQDVALRCDPISGHVSLYWYRQALGQGPEFLTYFNYEAQQDKSGLPNDRFSAERPEGSISTLTIQRTEQRDSAMYRCASSAGLASYNEQFFGPGTRLTVL.

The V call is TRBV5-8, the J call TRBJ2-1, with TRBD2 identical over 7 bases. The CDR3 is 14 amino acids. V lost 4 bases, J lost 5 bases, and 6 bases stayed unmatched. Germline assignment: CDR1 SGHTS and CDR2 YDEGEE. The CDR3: CASSLGLPNNEQFF. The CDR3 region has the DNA TGTGCCAGCAGCCTGGGACTACCTAACAATGAGCAGTTCTTC.

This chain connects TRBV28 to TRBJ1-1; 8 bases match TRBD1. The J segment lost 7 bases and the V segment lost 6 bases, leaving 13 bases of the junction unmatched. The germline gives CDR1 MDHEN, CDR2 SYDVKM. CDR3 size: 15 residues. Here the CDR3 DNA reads TGTGCCAGCAGAATCCCCCAGGGGGCTGGGGTTGAAGCTTTCTTT. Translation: CASRIPQGAGVEAFF.